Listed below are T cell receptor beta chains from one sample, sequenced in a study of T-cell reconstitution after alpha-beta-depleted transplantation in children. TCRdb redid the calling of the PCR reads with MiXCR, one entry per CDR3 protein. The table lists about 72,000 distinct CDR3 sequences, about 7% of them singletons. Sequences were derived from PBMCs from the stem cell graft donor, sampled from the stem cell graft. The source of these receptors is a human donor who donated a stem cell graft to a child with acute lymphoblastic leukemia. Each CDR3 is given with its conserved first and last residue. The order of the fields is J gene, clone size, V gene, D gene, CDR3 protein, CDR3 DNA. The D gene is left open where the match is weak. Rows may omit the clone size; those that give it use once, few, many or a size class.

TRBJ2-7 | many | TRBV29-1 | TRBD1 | CSVVKKGQGALEQYF | TGCAGCGTAGTCAAGAAAGGACAGGGGGCTTTGGAGCAGTACTTC
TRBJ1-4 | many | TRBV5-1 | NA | CASSLAPSLGTNEKLFF | TGCGCCAGCAGCTTGGCCCCCTCCCTCGGCACTAATGAAAAACTGTTTTTT
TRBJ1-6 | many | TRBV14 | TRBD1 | CASSYYGTGGCCSYNSPLHF | TGTGCCAGCAGCTACTACGGGACAGGGGGTTGTTGCTCCTATAATTCACCCCTCCACTTT
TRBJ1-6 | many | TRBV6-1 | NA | CASIESRNSPLHF | TGTGCCAGCATCGAGAGCCGAAATTCACCCCTCCACTTT
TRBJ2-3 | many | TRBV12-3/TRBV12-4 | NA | CASSGPGQTDTQYF | TGTGCCAGCAGTGGCCCTGGGCAGACAGATACGCAGTATTTT
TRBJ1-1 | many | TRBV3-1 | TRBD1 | CASSQDPGGFDTEAFF | TGTGCCAGCAGCCAAGATCCAGGGGGTTTCGACACTGAAGCTTTCTTT
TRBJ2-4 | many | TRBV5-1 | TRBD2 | CASSLGLAVNIQYF | TGCGCCAGCAGCTTGGGACTAGCGGTAAACATTCAGTACTTC
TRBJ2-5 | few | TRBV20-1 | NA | CSAQGHLGGETQYF | TGCAGTGCCCAGGGACACCTCGGCGGAGAGACCCAGTACTTC
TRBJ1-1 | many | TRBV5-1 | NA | CASSLVAGGNTEAFF | TGCGCCAGCAGCTTGGTGGCGGGGGGGAACACTGAAGCTTTCTTT
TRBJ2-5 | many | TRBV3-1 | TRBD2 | CASSQAAGRGGVETQYF | TGTGCCAGCAGCCAAGCCGCGGGGAGGGGAGGGGTAGAGACCCAGTACTTC
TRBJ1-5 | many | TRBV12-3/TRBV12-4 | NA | CASSLASGNQPQHF | TGTGCCAGCAGTTTAGCGTCCGGGAATCAGCCCCAGCATTTT
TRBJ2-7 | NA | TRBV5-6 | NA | CASSLQDFSEQYF | TGTGCTAGCAGCTTGCAGGACTTCTCCGAGCAGTACTTC
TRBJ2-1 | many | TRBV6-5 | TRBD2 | CASSYGGSSYNEQFF | TGTGCCAGCAGCTACGGCGGGAGCTCCTACAATGAGCAGTTCTTC
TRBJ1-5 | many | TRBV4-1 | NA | CASSLVSGYNQPQHF | TGCGCCAGCAGCCTTGTTTCAGGGTACAATCAGCCCCAGCATTTT
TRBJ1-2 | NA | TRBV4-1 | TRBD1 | CASTLSQGAYGYTF | TGCGCCAGCACCCTCTCCCAGGGGGCCTATGGCTACACCTTC
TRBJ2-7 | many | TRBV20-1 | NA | CSARAGREEAEQYF | TGCAGTGCTAGAGCGGGCAGGGAAGAGGCCGAGCAGTACTTC